This T cell receptor (beta chain) stems from a study of graft-versus-host responses after intestinal transplantation. Study findings and constraints: Association was observed between peak circulating GvH clone levels and early post-transplant HvG declines.

Germline lookup yields CDR1 SGHTA and CDR2 FQGNSA. The junction had 6 bases not matched to a gene; V was cut back by 2 bases and J by 9 bases. The CDR3 extends over 13 amino acids. Profiled with immunoSEQ multiplex PCR; TCRdb holds only in-frame clones, not every one. The sample has roughly 20,000 clones; roughly 37% are singletons. This clone was counted between two and nine times. This clonotype originated in a human patient who received an intestinal transplant. This sequence joins TRBV7-2 and TRBJ2-7; 8 nucleotides line up with TRBD2. Source: alloreactive CD4+ T cells from a mixed lymphocyte reaction culture, taken before intestinal transplant. The subset is: CFSE-low proliferating T cells sorted from roughly 6-day pre-transplant mixed lymphocyte reaction (GvH or HvG direction). CDR3 DNA: TGTGCCAGCAGCTTATCCGGGACTAGTGTGCAGTACTTC. It specifies CASSLSGTSVQYF.